This note documents a single T cell receptor beta chain sequence. Other DNA sequences from this sample encode an identical CDR3 as well. The data stem from a study of T cells in localized non-small cell lung cancer. Using immunoSEQ multiplex PCR, the repertoire was profiled, and TCRdb retains in-frame clones only, with some absent. In the table there are about 70,000 clones, around 85% of which are singletons. Material: peripheral blood, obtained before any cancer treatment. This clonotype was sampled from a male donor older than 55 with stage III squamous cell lung carcinoma.

The CDR3 DNA sequence: TGTGCCAGCAGCCAAGATCGGGGTCCGGGGGAGCTGTTTTTT. It specifies CASSQDRGPGELFF. This chain uses TRBV4-2 with TRBJ2-2; tentatively, D is TRBD2 (5 bases). CDR1 and CDR2 from the germline V gene are LGHNA and YNFKEQ. This CDR3 has 14 residues. Trimming pared 0 bases from V and 8 bases from J, leaving 10 bases between.